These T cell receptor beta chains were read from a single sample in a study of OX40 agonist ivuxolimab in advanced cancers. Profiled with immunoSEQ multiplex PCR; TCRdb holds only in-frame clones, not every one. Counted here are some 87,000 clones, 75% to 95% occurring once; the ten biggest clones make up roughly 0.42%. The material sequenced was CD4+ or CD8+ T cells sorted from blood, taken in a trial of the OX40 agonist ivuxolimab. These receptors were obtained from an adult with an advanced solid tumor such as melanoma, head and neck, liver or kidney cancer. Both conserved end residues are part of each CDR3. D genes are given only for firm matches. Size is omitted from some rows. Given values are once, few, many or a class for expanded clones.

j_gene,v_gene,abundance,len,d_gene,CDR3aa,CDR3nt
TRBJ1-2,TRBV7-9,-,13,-,CATDGDKHYGYTF,TGTGCCACAGATGGGGACAAACACTATGGCTACACCTTC
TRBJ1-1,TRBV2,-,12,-,CASIWENTEAFF,TGTGCCAGCATCTGGGAGAACACTGAAGCTTTCTTT
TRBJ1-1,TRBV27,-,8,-,CASPSAFF,TGTGCCAGCCCCTCCGCTTTCTTT
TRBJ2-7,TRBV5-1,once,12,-,CASSLLRSEQYF,TGCGCCAGCAGCCTCCTGCGCAGCGAGCAGTACTTC
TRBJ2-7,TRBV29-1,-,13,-,CSVEVRGWNEQYF,TGCAGCGTTGAAGTCAGGGGATGGAACGAGCAGTACTTC
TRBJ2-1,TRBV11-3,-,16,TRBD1,CASSLGGTGGSSEQFF,TGTGCCAGCAGCTTAGGGGGGACAGGCGGCTCCAGTGAGCAGTTCTTC
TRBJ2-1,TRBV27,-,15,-,CASSSPESGYNEQFF,TGTGCCAGCAGTTCCCCTGAGTCAGGATACAATGAGCAGTTCTTC
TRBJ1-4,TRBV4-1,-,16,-,CASSQTGGGLSEKLFF,TGCGCCAGCAGCCAGACTGGGGGGGGGCTGAGTGAAAAACTGTTTTTT
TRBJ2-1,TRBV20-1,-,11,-,CSASAVNEQFF,TGCAGTGCTAGTGCCGTAAATGAGCAGTTCTTC
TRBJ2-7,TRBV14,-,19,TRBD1,CASSHPPGTGDSFSYEQYF,TGTGCCAGCAGCCACCCTCCCGGGACAGGGGATTCCTTCTCCTACGAGCAGTACTTC
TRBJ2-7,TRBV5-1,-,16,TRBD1,CASSLGIGTGSYEQYF,TGCGCCAGCAGCTTGGGGATAGGGACAGGCTCCTACGAGCAGTACTTC
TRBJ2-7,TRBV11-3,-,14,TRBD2,CASSSSGSIYEQYF,TGTGCCAGCAGCAGTAGCGGGAGTATCTACGAGCAGTACTTC
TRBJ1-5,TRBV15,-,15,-,CATSSGPRSNQPQHF,TGTGCCACCAGCAGTGGCCCCCGTAGCAATCAGCCCCAGCATTTT
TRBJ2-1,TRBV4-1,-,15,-,CASSQDRGGRDEQFF,TGCGCCAGCAGCCAAGACAGGGGGGGCAGGGATGAGCAGTTCTTC
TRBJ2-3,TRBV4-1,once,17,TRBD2,CASSQERWGGIADTQYF,TGCGCCAGCAGCCAAGAACGATGGGGGGGTATCGCAGATACGCAGTATTTT
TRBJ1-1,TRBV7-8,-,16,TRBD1,CASSQRDRGRRTEAFF,TGTGCCAGCAGCCAAAGGGACAGGGGACGGCGCACTGAAGCTTTCTTT
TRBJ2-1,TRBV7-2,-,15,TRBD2,CASSLMTSGSIEQFF,TGTGCCAGCAGCTTAATGACTAGCGGGAGTATTGAGCAGTTCTTC
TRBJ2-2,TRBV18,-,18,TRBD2,CASSPLGLAGANTGELFF,TGTGCCAGCTCACCTTTGGGACTAGCGGGGGCGAACACCGGGGAGCTGTTTTTT
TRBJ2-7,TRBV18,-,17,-,CASSPFGGKGKNYEQYF,TGTGCCAGCTCACCATTCGGAGGCAAGGGGAAAAACTACGAGCAGTACTTC
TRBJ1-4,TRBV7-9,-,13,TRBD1,CASRQGAGEKLFF,TGTGCCAGCAGACAGGGGGCGGGGGAAAAACTGTTTTTT
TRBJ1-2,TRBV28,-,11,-,CASRGGSGYTF,TGTGCCAGCAGGGGAGGAAGTGGCTACACCTTC
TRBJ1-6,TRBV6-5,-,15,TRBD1,CASSQRDRYNSPLHF,TGTGCCAGCAGTCAAAGGGACAGATATAATTCACCCCTCCACTTT
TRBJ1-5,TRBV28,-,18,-,CASTPGGGTLYSNQPQHF,TGTGCCAGCACCCCTGGGGGGGGCACCCTATATAGCAATCAGCCCCAGCATTTT
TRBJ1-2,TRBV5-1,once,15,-,CASSLEQAAVGGYTF,TGCGCCAGCAGCTTGGAACAGGCCGCCGTAGGGGGCTACACCTTC
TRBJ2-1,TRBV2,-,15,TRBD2,CASSSGLATYNEQFF,TGTGCCAGCAGTTCGGGACTAGCTACCTACAATGAGCAGTTCTTC
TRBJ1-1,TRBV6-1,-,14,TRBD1,CASSKTGMGTEAFF,TGTGCCAGCAGTAAGACAGGGATGGGCACTGAAGCTTTCTTT
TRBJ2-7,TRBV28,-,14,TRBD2,CASSLAGLAVEQYF,TGTGCCAGCAGCTTAGCGGGGCTGGCAGTCGAGCAGTACTTC
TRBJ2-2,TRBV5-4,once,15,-,CASSIPGSQAGELFF,TGTGCCAGCAGCATACCAGGGTCGCAGGCCGGGGAGCTGTTTTTT
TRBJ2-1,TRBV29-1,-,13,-,CSVDQGFSNEQFF,TGCAGCGTTGACCAGGGCTTTTCCAATGAGCAGTTCTTC
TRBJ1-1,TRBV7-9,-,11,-,CASSSTGRAFF,TGTGCCAGCAGCTCCACAGGGAGGGCTTTCTTT
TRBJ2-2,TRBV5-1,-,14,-,CASSLVAGSGELFF,TGCGCCAGCAGCTTGGTAGCAGGGTCCGGGGAGCTGTTTTTT
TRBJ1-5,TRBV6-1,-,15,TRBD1,CASSTWTGDNQPQHF,TGTGCCAGCAGTACATGGACAGGGGACAATCAGCCCCAGCATTTT
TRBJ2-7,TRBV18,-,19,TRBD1,CASSPQGWAGQGTSYEQYF,TGTGCCAGCTCACCACAAGGGTGGGCCGGACAGGGGACGAGTTACGAGCAGTACTTC
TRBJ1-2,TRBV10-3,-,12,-,CAMTGPSGGYTF,TGTGCCATGACGGGCCCTTCAGGGGGCTACACCTTC
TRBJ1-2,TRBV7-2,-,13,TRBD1,CASSQGQDYGYTF,TGTGCCAGCAGCCAGGGACAGGACTATGGCTACACCTTC
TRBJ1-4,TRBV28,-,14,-,CASSPSLSYEKLFF,TGTGCCAGCAGCCCTTCCCTATCCTATGAAAAACTGTTTTTT
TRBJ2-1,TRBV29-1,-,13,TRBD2,CSVTTGGGNEQFF,TGCAGCGTAACTACCGGGGGGGGGAATGAGCAGTTCTTC
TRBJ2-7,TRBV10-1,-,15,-,CASSESAGGTYEQYF,TGCGCCAGCAGTGAGTCGGCAGGGGGGACCTACGAGCAGTACTTC
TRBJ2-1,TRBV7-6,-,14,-,CASSFLDSYNEQFF,TGTGCCAGCAGCTTTTTGGACTCCTACAATGAGCAGTTCTTC
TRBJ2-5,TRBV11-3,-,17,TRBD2,CASSARGGASGSETQYF,TGTGCCAGCAGCGCCCGGGGAGGGGCTAGCGGTAGCGAGACCCAGTACTTC
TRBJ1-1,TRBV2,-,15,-,CASSEAKTVNTEAFF,TGTGCCAGCAGTGAAGCGAAAACAGTAAACACTGAAGCTTTCTTT